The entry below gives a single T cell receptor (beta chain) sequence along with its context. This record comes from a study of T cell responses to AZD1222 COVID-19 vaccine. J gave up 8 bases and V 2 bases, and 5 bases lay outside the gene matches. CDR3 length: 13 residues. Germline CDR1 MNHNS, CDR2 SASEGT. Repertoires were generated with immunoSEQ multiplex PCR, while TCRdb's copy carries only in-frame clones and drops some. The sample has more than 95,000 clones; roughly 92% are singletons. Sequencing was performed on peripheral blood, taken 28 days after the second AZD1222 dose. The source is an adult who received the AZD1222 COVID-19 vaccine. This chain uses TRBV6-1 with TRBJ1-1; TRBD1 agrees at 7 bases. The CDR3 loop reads CASSENRGQEAFF. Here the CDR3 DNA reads TGTGCCAGCAGTGAAAACAGGGGACAGGAAGCTTTCTTT.